This T cell receptor (beta chain) comes out of a study of multiple sclerosis patients with progressive multifocal leukoencephalopathy (dated by TCRdb to between 2018 and 2020). Concerning the study at large: The study examined peripheral T and B cells of MS patients who developed PML (4 under natalizumab, 1 after alemtuzumab) and treated patients who did not. Two natalizumab-treated patients who later developed PML were followed longitudinally from before therapy through 6 and 12 months to PML onset. The study was designed to detect JC virus-specific or public T-cell expansions arising at the time of PML onset. Findings and caveats that apply to the study as a whole: Only PML patients had TRB clones above 0.5% frequency, but the clones expanded at PML onset were already present before and during natalizumab therapy. Lower normalized Shannon entropy suggested less diverse TRB repertoires in most PML patients, whereas the natalizumab-treated controls showed values near 1. Analysis was restricted to peripheral blood, although for natalizumab-associated PML, cerebrospinal fluid or brain lymphocytes might be more informative. With only a small, descriptive cohort, it remained unclear whether the findings reflect JC virus infection or general immunocompromise. When PML developed, no shared TRBV or TRBJ gene usage and no preferred TRBV-TRBJ pairings were found.

The time point label for this specimen denotes: time of PML onset. Explained via the paper, the treatment or condition label denotes: on natalizumab therapy at sampling. PML was diagnosed from clinical and MRI findings and confirmed by detection of JC virus DNA in cerebrospinal fluid. PML in the natalizumab-treated patients developed after between 16 and 56 months of natalizumab therapy. Interferon beta had previously been received by all listed patients, and all PML patients were female. Blood samples for T3 were taken at PML onset. Isolation of peripheral blood mononuclear cells was performed by Ficoll-Hypaque density gradient centrifugation. With regard to this clone: Its antigen has not been determined. Nothing much larger sits one base from this clone, and base qualities are not available.

The immunoSEQ two-step multiplex PCR at survey-level depth was used to amplify TRB CDR3 regions from genomic DNA. Each PCR was spiked with synthetic inline TR CDR3 controls spanning all V-J pairings to estimate template counts and remove amplification bias. Reads went through processing to reduce amplification and sequencing bias, and quantification was done against synthetic TR CDR3 analogs. For the original study's pipeline: Raw data were processed in ImmunoSEQ Analyzer, removing out-of-frame sequences and CDR3s with stop codons, and genes were named by IMGT nomenclature. Normalized Shannon entropy, defined as 1 minus Pielou's evenness, served as the summary measure of repertoire diversity. TRB sequences were treated as identical only when sharing V gene, J gene and CDR3. Public PML clonotypes were CDR3s found in two or more PML-onset samples but not found earlier, in controls, or in public databases. Skylign with the observed count method was used to analyze CDR3 amino acid composition at each position. Sourced from immuneACCESS, this table was stored by TCRdb with only in-frame sequences that have V and J called. A share of the clones is absent; for the studies checked, an unresolved V gene accounts for under half, and the remainder has no known explanation. V, J and clone size reflect that table, while D and trimming were determined from the DNA. This sample lists tens of thousands of clones; roughly 84% were detected once. Of the sample, around 2.9% is held by the ten largest clones.

Based on the germline V gene, the CDR1 and CDR2 sequences are MDHEN and SYDVKM. V is shortened by 5 bases, J by 4 bases, and the region joining them spans 18 bases. Counted from cysteine to phenylalanine, this CDR3 has 16 amino acids. Here the CDR3 DNA is all that survives: 48 bases in frame from base 1. This receptor was identified in a human donor with progressive multifocal leukoencephalopathy. The sample was PBMCs, taken from a patient treated with natalizumab. Recombination joined TRBV28 with TRBJ2-1; the D gene is possibly TRBD1 or TRBD2, each agreeing over 5 bases. The encoded CDR3 is CASSLLTGRAYNEQFF. The nucleotides are TGTGCCAGCAGTCTCCTTACGGGGCGGGCATACAATGAGCAGTTCTTC.